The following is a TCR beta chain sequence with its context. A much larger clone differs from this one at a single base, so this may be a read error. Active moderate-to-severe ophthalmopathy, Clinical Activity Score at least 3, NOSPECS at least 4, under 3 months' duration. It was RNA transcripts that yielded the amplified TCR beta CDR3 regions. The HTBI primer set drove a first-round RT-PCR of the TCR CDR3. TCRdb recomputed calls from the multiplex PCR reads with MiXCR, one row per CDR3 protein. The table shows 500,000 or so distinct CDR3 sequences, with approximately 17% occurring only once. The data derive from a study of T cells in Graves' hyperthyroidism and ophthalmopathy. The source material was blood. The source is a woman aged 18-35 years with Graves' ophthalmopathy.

The CDR3 DNA is TGCAGTGCTAGAGTCGACAGGGCGACTGGAGCTTTCTTT. This codes for CSARVDRATGAFF. V is TRBV20-1 and J is TRBJ1-1; 7 bases are shared with TRBD1. From germline, CDR1 is DFQATT and CDR2 SNEGSKA (reference sequence). The CDR3 is 13 amino acids.